The entry below gives a single TCR beta chain sequence along with its context. It lacks a known antigen. There are no base qualities to consult, and no much larger clone falls within one base. TCRbeta CDR3 regions were amplified from genomic DNA by means of the immunoSEQ Assay, a bias-controlled multiplex PCR. The paper's data handling went like this. Within the assay, amplification of reference gene primers was used to estimate how many nucleated cells each sample contained. To quantify the absolute abundance of each unique TCRbeta CDR3 rearrangement, sequence reads were collapsed and filtered. Productive Simpson clonality was computed per sample as the square root of Simpson's diversity index over productive rearrangements. TCRdb mirrors the immuneACCESS table, restricted to in-frame sequences. Some clones are absent from its copies; in checked studies, under half trace to an unresolved V gene, and the reason for the others is unknown. V, J and clone size were drawn from that table, and D and trimming were deduced from the DNA. The sample data list 450,000 or so clones, and 75% to 90% of these were observed just once. The ten most abundant clones make up about 1.6% of the sample.

One collaborating source in Seattle enrolled patients during active infection and followed them longitudinally through the course of disease. Each collaborating institution followed its own protocols to collect whole blood in K2EDTA tubes. For TCRbeta analysis, collaborators shipped samples in one of three forms: frozen whole blood, isolated PBMCs, or DNA extracted from either of those sample types. This sample stems from a study of blood T cell repertoires in COVID-19 (dated by TCRdb to 2018 to 2020). Study-level background: Collaborator samples came from the United States, Italy and Spain and covered acute and convalescent phases of COVID-19. The material from the prospective study consisted of cDNA or gDNA derived from T cells, B-cell-depleted T cells, or PBMCs. The dataset comprised deeply sampled blood TCRbeta repertoires from subjects exposed to, actively infected with, or recovered from COVID-19. A freely available public database, intended as a resource for researchers studying the immune response to SARS-CoV-2, is where the repertoires were released. Samples were obtained from the ongoing ImmuneRACE study (first 160 participants) and from 950 to 1,500 subjects provided by 6 global collaborators. Sample metadata almost always included a de-identified subject ID, COVID-19 status, age in years and sex. Where available, HLA class I and class II types were taken from metadata supplied by the sample provider and were not determined by assay-based typing.

Results and caveats for the whole study, not just this receptor: Clinical and demographic metadata were provided uncurated, with the amount varying by source and participant.

CDR1 and CDR2 (LGHNT, FRNRAP) derive from the germline V gene. V is trimmed back by 0 bases and J by 4 bases, and the junction contains 10 bases that no gene match accounts for. Measured from the cysteine to the phenylalanine, the CDR3 is 17 residues long. Only the CDR3 region is kept as DNA, spanning 51 bases read in frame from base 1. Recombination connected TRBV12-5 to TRBJ2-7; 9 central bases correspond to TRBD1. Sequencing input: peripheral blood. The clonotype originates from a woman in her thirties or forties with COVID-19, enrolled during active disease. The CDR3 is CASGLVVSGTGYYEQYF. The nucleotides are TGTGCTAGTGGTTTGGTGGTGTCGGGGACAGGGTATTACGAGCAGTACTTC.